The 20 T cell receptor beta chains given below trace back to one sample, sequenced in a study of shared clonotypes between healthy human individuals. Only in-frame clones appear in the TCRdb table, and some are missing; sequencing was by immunoSEQ multiplex PCR. The repertoire includes millions of clones, around nine tenths of them detected once, and 0.11% to 0.15% sits in the top ten. The material sequenced was naive CD4+ T cells sorted from blood. Subset described: CD45RA+ positively selected. The receptors originated from a man aged 18 to 29 in good health.

The chain is built from TRBV18 and TRBJ2-4, with TRBD1 identical over 7 bases. With 0 bases clipped from V and 4 bases from J, the junction kept 0 bases outside the gene matches. The CDR3 has 14 residues. Germline-derived CDR1 and CDR2 are KGHSH and LQKENI. CDR3 region: CASSPPTGKNIQYF. CDR3 coding DNA: TGTGCCAGCTCACCACCGACAGGGAAAAACATTCAGTACTTC.

This chain uses TRBV5-1 with TRBJ1-2; TRBD1 agrees at 7 bases. J lost 6 bases, V lost 4 bases, and 12 bases had no gene match. The CDR3 is 15 amino acids. Germline CDR1 and CDR2: SGHRS and YFSETQ. The chain's CDR3 is CASSPGGGAEDGYTF. Written as DNA, the CDR3 is TGCGCCAGCAGCCCCGGAGGGGGCGCTGAAGATGGCTACACCTTC.

The chain employs TRBV18 and TRBJ1-1; D may be TRBD1 (5 bases). CDR1 and CDR2 from the germline V gene are KGHSH and LQKENI. The CDR3 length is 13 residues. The V end lost 4 bases, the J end lost 4 bases, and 10 bases lay between the germline ends. DNA of the CDR3: TGTGCCAGCTCACTCTTTAGGGGCACTGAAGCTTTCTTT. Translating it yields CASSLFRGTEAFF. Full variable domain (missing parts from reference TRBV18 and TRBJ1-1): NAGVMQNPRHLVRRRGQEARLRCSPMKGHSHVYWYRQLPEEGLKFMVYLQKENIIDESGMPKERFSAEFPKEGPSILRIQQVVRGDSAAYFCASSLFRGTEAFFGQGTRLTVV.

The V gene is TRBV19, the J gene TRBJ1-4; tentatively, D is TRBD1 (6 bases). Trimming shortened V by 5 bases and J by 3 bases, and 13 bases separated the two germline ends. The CDR3 loop spans 15 amino acids. CDR1 and CDR2 from the germline V gene are LNHDA and SQIVND (reference sequence). The CDR3 bases are TGTGCCAGTAGTCCAGGGGCCTCAGCTAATGAAAAACTGTTTTTT. It codes for CASSPGASANEKLFF.

The chain couples TRBV11-2 to TRBJ2-5; 11 bases are shared with TRBD1. The CDR3 extends over 16 amino acids. V lost 1 base and J lost 3; bases outside the gene matches: 4. Germline lookup yields CDR1 SGHAT and CDR2 FQNNGV. In DNA form, the CDR3 reads TGTGCCAGCAGCTTAGTGAGGGGACAGGGGGAAGAGACCCAGTACTTC. As protein: CASSLVRGQGEETQYF. Drawing the rest from reference TRBV11-2 and TRBJ2-5, the complete variable domain is EAGVAQSPRYKIIEKRQSVAFWCNPISGHATLYWYQQILGQGPKLLIQFQNNGVVDDSQLPKDRFSAERLKGVDSTLKIQPAKLEDSAVYLCASSLVRGQGEETQYFGPGTRLLVL.

The chain couples TRBV10-3 to TRBJ1-1; D not certain. Germline V gene lookup returns CDR1 ENHRY and CDR2 SYGVKD. The CDR3 is 14 residues long. Trimming stripped 5 bases from V and 0 bases from J, with 10 bases between. This CDR3 is CAISPYSMNTEAFF. CDR3 DNA: TGTGCCATCAGTCCTTACAGCATGAACACTGAAGCTTTCTTT.

CDR3 residues: CASGISGELFF. In nucleotides, the CDR3 is TGTGCTAGCGGGATCTCCGGGGAGCTGTTTTTT. The rearrangement uses TRBV2 and TRBJ2-2; 8 nucleotides agree with TRBD2. CDR3 size: 11 residues. In germline, CDR1 is SNHLY, CDR2 FYNNEI.

Comment on this clone: At the DNA level, this CDR3 is encoded by other sequences in the same sample as well. The CDR3 sequence: CASSPGLAGGSNEQFF. CDR3 bases: TGTGCCAGCTCACCGGGACTAGCGGGGGGAAGTAATGAGCAGTTCTTC. The chain is built from TRBV18 and TRBJ2-1, with TRBD2 identical over 15 bases. The CDR3 is made up of 16 amino acids. Germline-derived CDR1 and CDR2 are KGHSH and LQKENI. V shed 3 bases and J 7 bases; nucleotides not matched to a gene: 4.

The chain has TRBV14 and TRBJ2-1; D is possibly TRBD1 (6 bases). V lost 1 base to trimming and J lost 14 bases, with 21 bases between them. The V gene's germline CDR1 is SGHDN and CDR2 FVKESK. The CDR3 has 15 residues. The CDR3, as DNA: TGTGCCAGCAGCCAAGGCGCTTCCAGGACAGCCCAGGAGTTCTTC. Translating gives CASSQGASRTAQEFF. Full variable domain (missing parts from reference TRBV14 and TRBJ2-1): EAGVTQFPSHSVIEKGQTVTLRCDPISGHDNLYWYRRVMGKEIKFLLHFVKESKQDESGMPNNRFLAERTGGTYSTLKVQPAELEDSGVYFCASSQGASRTAQEFFGPGTRLTVL.

The genes are TRBV10-1 and TRBJ2-3; TRBD2 matches 9 bases. The CDR3 has 11 amino acids. Germline CDR1 WNHNN, CDR2 SYGVQD (reference sequence). The J segment lost 11 bases and the V segment lost 6 bases, leaving 3 bases of the junction unmatched. Here the CDR3 reads CASRGGGGQYF. The CDR3 DNA is TGCGCCAGCAGGGGCGGGGGGGGGCAGTATTTT.

As concerns this clone: Additional DNA sequences in this sample encode the identical CDR3. The V call is TRBV7-2, the J call TRBJ1-5, with D tentatively TRBD1 (5 bases). Germline CDR1 SGHTA, CDR2 FQGNSA. The CDR3 has 14 amino acids. V was trimmed by 3 bases and J by 7 bases, leaving 13 bases between them. CDR3 sequence: CASSFGQGGQPQHF. The DNA of the CDR3 is TGTGCCAGCAGCTTCGGTCAGGGTGGACAGCCCCAGCATTTT.

A single count supports this clone. The genes are TRBV5-1 and TRBJ2-2; D may be TRBD2 (5 bases). The CDR3 runs to 15 residues. The germline CDR1 and CDR2 sequences are SGHRS and YFSETQ. Trimming took off 2 bases at V and 1 base at J, with 9 bases between the two ends. The DNA for the CDR3 is TGCGCCAGCAGCTTAGACGGGGTGAACACCGGGGAGCTGTTTTTT. Its protein is CASSLDGVNTGELFF.

This clone was detected once. Additional DNA sequences in this sample encode the identical CDR3. The chain joins TRBV29-1 to TRBJ2-7; 9 nucleotides agree with TRBD1. V lost 3 bases to trimming and J lost 4 bases; unmatched junction nucleotides: 4. CDR1 and CDR2 (germline): SQVTM, ANQGSEA. The CDR3 covers 13 residues. CDR3 bases: TGCAGCGTTGAGGGACAGGGCGGGTACGAGCAGTACTTC. Protein sequence: CSVEGQGGYEQYF.

As concerns this clone: Other DNA sequences in this specimen translate into the identical CDR3. The chain recombines TRBV19 with TRBJ1-3; D is uncertain. V was pared by 5 bases and J by 4 bases, with 0 bases between. The germline V gene has CDR1 LNHDA and CDR2 SQIVND (reference sequence). The CDR3 has 10 residues. The CDR3 nucleotides read TGTGCCAGTAGTGGAAACACCATATATTTT. The encoded protein is CASSGNTIYF.

The chain links TRBV15 to TRBJ1-3, with D tentatively TRBD1 (5 bases). V was cut by 1 base and J by 2 bases, with 18 bases left in between. This CDR3 has 18 amino acids. Germline assignment: CDR1 LNHNV and CDR2 YYDKDF (reference sequence). The CDR3 sequence: CATSRGPQGSVPGNTIYF. The CDR3 DNA sequence: TGTGCCACCAGCAGAGGACCCCAGGGATCGGTCCCTGGAAACACCATATATTTT.

The chain carries TRBV19 and TRBJ2-4, with 13 bases lining up with TRBD2. The V gene end was trimmed by 0 bases and the J gene end by 16 bases; junction bases not matched to a gene: 9. Per germline, CDR1 LNHDA and CDR2 SQIVND (reference sequence). This CDR3 is 15 amino acids long. The CDR3 loop is CASSIDGLAGVVPYF. Written as DNA, the CDR3 is TGTGCCAGTAGTATAGACGGACTAGCGGGAGTTGTCCCTTACTTC.

The chain employs TRBV15 and TRBJ2-2, with D perhaps assigned TRBD1 or TRBD2 (5 bases each). The germline CDR1 and CDR2 sequences are LNHNV and YYDKDF (reference sequence). Trimming removed 7 bases at V and 2 bases at J, with 11 bases between. The CDR3 is 14 amino acids. CDR3 residues: CATTQRGNTGELFF. The CDR3 DNA is TGTGCCACCACCCAGAGGGGAAACACCGGGGAGCTGTTTTTT.

The chain couples TRBV30 to TRBJ1-3, with a tentative D call TRBD1 (5 bases). The CDR3 covers 11 residues. The germline CDR1 and CDR2 sequences are GTSNPN and SVGIG (reference sequence). With 2 bases removed from V and 8 bases from J, the gap between germline ends came to 7 bases. The CDR3 region has the DNA TGTGCCTGGAGTCCCAGGGACACCATATATTTT. Translating gives CAWSPRDTIYF.

The V call is TRBV6-5, the J call TRBJ2-5, with D maybe TRBD2 (5 bases). V lost 6 bases, J lost 5 bases, and 16 bases lay in between. The germline V gene has CDR1 MNHEY and CDR2 SVGAGI. The CDR3 is 14 residues long. This chain's CDR3 is CASRRGNIGETQYF. As DNA, the CDR3 is TGTGCCAGCAGACGGGGTAACATAGGGGAGACCCAGTACTTC.

Points on this clone: Different DNA sequences within this sample yield the same CDR3. CDR3 region: CASSLELVHTGELFF. The CDR3 nucleotides are TGTGCCAGCAGCTTAGAACTAGTTCACACCGGGGAGCTGTTTTTT. This chain links TRBV11-2 with TRBJ2-2, with a tentative D call TRBD2 (5 bases). Trimming shortened V by 0 bases and J by 3 bases, and 8 bases separated the two germline ends. Germline lookup yields CDR1 SGHAT and CDR2 FQNNGV. The CDR3 consists of 15 residues.